This T cell receptor (beta chain) was captured in a study of vaccination effects on CD4 cells after COVID-19. As for the study in general: Antigen-specific CD4+ T cells were first expanded with viral peptide pools by the ViraFEST assay and only then sequenced.

Note on this clone: Its antigen remains unknown.

This table comes from immunoSEQ multiplex PCR, and its TCRdb copy is limited to in-frame clones, with some not included. The table shows 70,000 to 75,000 clones, with roughly four fifths occurring only once. Following a roughly ten-day culture, CD4+ T cells were purified. Vaccine recipients, nucleocapsid antibody negative, had no prior SARS-CoV-2 infection. Germline loops: CDR1 SGHRS, CDR2 YFSETQ. The V end lost 0 bases, the J end lost 1 base, and 10 bases lay between the germline ends. The CDR3 is made up of 15 amino acids. The chain couples TRBV5-1 to TRBJ1-1; D uncertain. This TCR derives from a human donor who received a COVID-19 vaccine. The sample in question was CD4+ T cells from PBMCs cultured without peptide, obtained before COVID-19 vaccination. The CDR3 DNA sequence: TGCGCCAGCAGCTTGGTGGCGGGTCGGAACACTGAAGCTTTCTTT. Translated, it gives CASSLVAGRNTEAFF.